This T cell receptor beta chain was profiled in a study of blood T cell repertoires in COVID-19. Study details: Sample material is recorded as cDNA or gDNA derived from T cells, B-cell-depleted T cells, or PBMCs.

In terms of age and location, participants ranged from roughly 18 to 95 years and lived in around 22 US areas. Participants' reported clinical history set cohort assignment. Some clones are missing from TCRdb's copy, which holds only in-frame ones; the method was immunoSEQ multiplex PCR. Altogether roughly 450,000 clones are present, about 92% being singletons, with the ten largest covering 0.55% to 0.75%. CDR3 length: 13 amino acids. Trimming cost V 4 bases and J 6 bases, with 11 bases left between them. The V gene's germline CDR1 is SGHNT and CDR2 YYREEE (reference sequence). This TCR was recovered from a man between 18 and 29 years old who had recovered from COVID-19. The sequencing sample was made of PBMCs or T cells enriched from blood (not recorded which). This sequence joins TRBV5-4 and TRBJ2-1; D may be TRBD1 (6 bases). This chain's CDR3 is CASSLGHFNEQFF. The CDR3 DNA sequence: TGTGCCAGCAGCCTGGGACATTTCAATGAGCAGTTCTTC.